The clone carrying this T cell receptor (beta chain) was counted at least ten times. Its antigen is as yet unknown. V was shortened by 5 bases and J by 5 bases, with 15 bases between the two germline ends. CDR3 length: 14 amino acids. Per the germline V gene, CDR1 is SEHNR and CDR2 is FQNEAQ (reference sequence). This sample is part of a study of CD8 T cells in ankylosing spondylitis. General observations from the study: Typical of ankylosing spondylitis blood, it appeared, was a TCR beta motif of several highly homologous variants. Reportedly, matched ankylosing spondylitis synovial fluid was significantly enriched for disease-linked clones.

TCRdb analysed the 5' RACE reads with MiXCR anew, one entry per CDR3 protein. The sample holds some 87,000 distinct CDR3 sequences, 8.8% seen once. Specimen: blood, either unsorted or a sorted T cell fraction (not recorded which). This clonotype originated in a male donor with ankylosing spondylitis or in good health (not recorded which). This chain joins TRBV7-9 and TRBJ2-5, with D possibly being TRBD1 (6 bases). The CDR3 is CASSVSGDLETQYF. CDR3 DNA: TGTGCCAGCAGCGTATCAGGGGATCTTGAGACCCAGTACTTC.